Shown below are 18 T cell receptor beta chains from a single sample sequenced in a study of T-cell reconstitution after alpha-beta-depleted transplantation in children (dated by TCRdb to the mid-2010s). The library was built by means of PCR. TCRdb names Illumina HiSeq 2500 as the instrument used. Molecular barcoding was employed in the preparation of TCR libraries, with unique molecular identifiers being used to normalize TCRbeta repertoire quantification. TCRdb reworked the public reads: Q25 trimming with fastp, MiXCR clone assembly, productive beta chains retained. All rows with the same CDR3 protein become a single entry with the most common DNA and genes. Within this sample are about 640,000 distinct CDR3 sequences, with 13% of them counted one time only. The ten largest account for about 2.2% of the sample. This specimen's treatment or condition label, interpreted: allogeneic hematopoietic cell transplantation with graft depleted of TCRalphabeta T cells and CD19 B cells.

The material sequenced was PBMCs, mostly from graft donor cells, taken 360 days after TCRalphabeta/CD19-depleted stem cell transplant. Receptor source: a male patient younger than 18 who had a stem cell transplant for acute myeloid leukemia, so the T cells may come from the graft donor.

This clonotype was detected many times. The chain employs TRBV28 and TRBJ2-3; weak D call: TRBD2 (6 bases). The CDR3 has 15 residues. Trimming pared 7 bases from V and 2 bases from J, leaving 16 bases between. CDR1 is MDHEN and CDR2 is SYDVKM in the germline V gene. The CDR3 loop is CASNLSGFNTDTQYF. The CDR3 bases are TGTGCCAGCAACCTGAGCGGGTTTAACACAGATACGCAGTATTTT.

This clonotype was detected ten times or more. For the CDR3, the DNA is TGTGCCAGCAGGCAAGTTGGGGGGACCTACAATGAGCAGTTCTTC. Amino acids: CASRQVGGTYNEQFF. The chain links TRBV12-3 or TRBV12-4 to TRBJ2-1; D is perhaps TRBD2 (6 bases). This CDR3 comprises 15 residues. V gave up 6 bases and J gave up 2 bases, with 14 bases separating them.

This rearrangement joins TRBV20-1 to TRBJ1-6, with D perhaps TRBD1 (6 bases). Germline V lookup: CDR1 DFQATT, CDR2 SNEGSKA (reference sequence). The CDR3 has 15 amino acids. With 2 bases removed from V and 7 bases from J, the gap between germline ends came to 15 bases. CDR3 sequence: CSARMVDSANSPLHF. The CDR3, as DNA: TGCAGTGCTAGAATGGTGGACAGCGCCAATTCACCCCTCCACTTT.

The chain is built from TRBV24-1 and TRBJ2-7; no definite D call. The V end lost 3 bases, the J end lost 5 bases, and 13 bases lay between the germline ends. The CDR3 loop spans 14 amino acids. From germline, CDR1 is KGHDR and CDR2 SFDVKD. The CDR3 here is CATSDPGRDHEQYF. The CDR3 nucleotides read TGTGCCACCAGTGATCCCGGGCGAGACCACGAGCAGTACTTC.

To note about this clonotype: A read error is likely, as this CDR3 ends without the conserved phenylalanine or tryptophan. This sequence joins TRBV6-5 and TRBJ2-2, with a weak D call TRBD2 (5 bases). With 4 bases removed from V and 6 bases from J, the gap between germline ends came to 21 bases. Germline CDR1 reads MNHEY; CDR2 reads SVGAGI. The CDR3 loop spans 17 amino acids. CDR3 nucleotide sequence: TGTGCCAGCAGTTTTCGCCCTAGCAGGTGGTATCCCGGGGAGCTGTTTCTT. It yields the protein CASSFRPSRWYPGELFL.

The chain combines TRBV18 with TRBJ1-5; D remains ambiguous. Germline-derived CDR1 and CDR2 are KGHSH and LQKENI. Trimming removed 3 bases at V and 5 bases at J, with 17 bases between. The CDR3 extends over 16 amino acids. The CDR3 reads CASSPSGALRDQPQHF. CDR3 DNA sequence: TGTGCCAGCTCACCGTCCGGAGCCCTGAGGGATCAGCCCCAGCATTTT.

The table lists this clonotype with a few counts. The chain's CDR3 is CASSPFDMVRTEAFF. The CDR3, as DNA: TGTGCCAGCTCACCATTCGACATGGTTAGGACTGAAGCTTTCTTT. This chain connects TRBV18 to TRBJ1-1, with no clear D. Germline V gene sequence: CDR1 KGHSH, CDR2 LQKENI. Trimming pared 2 bases from V and 5 bases from J, leaving 15 bases between. The CDR3 runs to 15 residues. Filled out from reference TRBV18 and TRBJ1-1, the complete variable domain reads NAGVMQNPRHLVRRRGQEARLRCSPMKGHSHVYWYRQLPEEGLKFMVYLQKENIIDESGMPKERFSAEFPKEGPSILRIQQVVRGDSAAYFCASSPFDMVRTEAFFGQGTRLTVV.

This sequence joins TRBV28 and TRBJ2-7, with D possibly TRBD1 on 5 matching bases. This CDR3 is built from 15 residues. Deletions cut 2 bases from V and 3 bases from J, with 14 bases between. Germline V gene sequence: CDR1 MDHEN, CDR2 SYDVKM. The CDR3 DNA reads TGTGCCAGCAGTTTAACCCCCAGGGCCTTCTACGAGCAGTACTTC. This encodes CASSLTPRAFYEQYF. Combining the CDR3 with reference TRBV28 and TRBJ2-7 gives the whole variable domain DVKVTQSSRYLVKRTGEKVFLECVQDMDHENMFWYRQDPGLGLRLIYFSYDVKMKEKGDIPEGYSVSREKKERFSLILESASTNQTSMYLCASSLTPRAFYEQYFGPGTRLTVT.

Many counts were recorded for this clonotype. The chain combines TRBV7-8 with TRBJ2-7, with 12 bases identical to TRBD2. The CDR3 is 16 residues long. The V gene's germline CDR1 is SGHVS and CDR2 FQNEAQ. V lost 6 bases and J lost 3; bases outside the gene matches: 9. In nucleotides, the CDR3 is TGTGCCAGCAGTCCCCCCAGGACTAGCGGGATCTACGAGCAGTACTTC. Translated: CASSPPRTSGIYEQYF.

The rearrangement uses TRBV7-6 and TRBJ2-7, with 10 bases lining up with TRBD1. Germline assignment: CDR1 SGHVS and CDR2 FNYEAQ. The CDR3 is made up of 15 amino acids. Trimming removed 2 bases from V and 3 bases from J; junction bases left unmatched: 4. The CDR3 bases are TGTGCCAGCAGCTTATATAGGACAGGGGGCTACGAGCAGTACTTC. This sequence encodes CASSLYRTGGYEQYF.

The chain joins TRBV7-8 to TRBJ2-2; D uncertain. Germline CDR1 reads SGHVS; CDR2 reads FQNEAQ. Trimming pared 5 bases from V and 0 bases from J, leaving 16 bases between. The CDR3 totals 17 residues. CDR3 residues: CASSPRPNPTNTGELFF. CDR3 nucleotide sequence: TGTGCCAGCAGCCCCCGCCCCAACCCCACGAACACCGGGGAGCTGTTTTTT.

This clonotype was seen a handful of times. V and J are TRBV5-1 and TRBJ2-1, with D perhaps matching TRBD1 or TRBD2 (5 bases each). The CDR3 loop spans 15 amino acids. V lost 4 bases and J lost 4, with 15 bases in between. CDR1 is SGHRS and CDR2 is YFSETQ in the germline V gene. The CDR3 coding sequence is TGCGCCAGCAGCCAGCCGGGACGGAATTACAATGAGCAGTTCTTC. Translating gives CASSQPGRNYNEQFF.

This clonotype was seen only a few times. The V gene is TRBV29-1, the J gene TRBJ2-1, with TRBD1 identical over 11 bases. Germline V lookup: CDR1 SQVTM, CDR2 ANQGSEA. This CDR3 is built from 17 residues. V lost 6 bases to trimming and J lost 8 bases; unmatched junction nucleotides: 18. The CDR3 DNA sequence: TGCAGCGTGCGGACAGGGGGCCAGAGCGGGAGAATTTATGAGCAGTTCTTC. Amino acid sequence: CSVRTGGQSGRIYEQFF.

V is TRBV12-3 or TRBV12-4 and J is TRBJ2-7; no clear D. The CDR3 consists of 14 residues. The V end was cut by 6 bases, the J end by 2 bases, with 14 bases between. The CDR3 here is CASRSGPLAYEQYF. CDR3 DNA: TGTGCCAGCAGATCAGGTCCGCTCGCCTACGAGCAGTACTTC.

The sample holds many counts of this clonotype. J is TRBJ2-1 and V is TRBV29-1; D remains unclear. This CDR3 has 13 residues. The germline V gene encodes CDR1 SQVTM and CDR2 ANQGSEA. Deletions cut 4 bases from V and 2 bases from J, with 9 bases between. CDR3 amino acids: CSVVATPYNEQFF. DNA for the CDR3: TGCAGCGTTGTGGCAACCCCCTACAATGAGCAGTTCTTC.

This clonotype was picked up a small number of times. The chain carries TRBV29-1 and TRBJ2-1; 12 bases are shared with TRBD2. Germline CDR1 SQVTM, CDR2 ANQGSEA. V dropped 5 bases and J dropped 7; count of bases not matched to a gene: 3. CDR3 size: 13 residues. The chain's CDR3 is CSVRGLAGNEQFF. The DNA of the CDR3 is TGCAGCGTTCGGGGACTAGCGGGTAATGAGCAGTTCTTC.

The chain is built from TRBV20-1 and TRBJ2-6; no clear D. With 2 bases removed from V and 6 bases from J, the gap between germline ends came to 23 bases. The CDR3 covers 18 residues. The germline gives CDR1 DFQATT, CDR2 SNEGSKA (reference sequence). CDR3 sequence (DNA): TGCAGTGCTAGAATTAGGGCAGGCCCAAAGAGAGAGGCCAACGTCCTGACTTTC. Its translation is CSARIRAGPKREANVLTF.

This clonotype was seen a few times. The CDR3 loop reads CSVGLAGEGNEQFF. CDR3 nucleotide sequence: TGCAGCGTTGGGCTAGCGGGAGAGGGGAATGAGCAGTTCTTC. V and J are TRBV29-1 and TRBJ2-1, with 10 bases aligning to TRBD2. The trim removed 4 bases at V and 7 bases at J, leaving 7 bases unmatched. This CDR3 is built from 14 residues. CDR1 SQVTM and CDR2 ANQGSEA come from the germline V gene.